This T cell receptor (beta chain) was recovered during a study of T cell responses to AZD1222 COVID-19 vaccine. Some clones are missing from TCRdb's copy, which holds only in-frame ones; the method was immunoSEQ multiplex PCR. The repertoire holds 110,000 or so clones, approximately 89% seen once, with less than 4% in the top ten. Germline CDR1 reads SGHAT; CDR2 reads FQNNGV. There are 15 residues in the CDR3. The germline V and J ends were trimmed by 1 base and 3 bases, with 13 bases remaining between them. Study-wide results and limits: Repertoire sampling happened only post peak T cell response. Epitopes outside B.1.351 and B.1.1.7 mutated regions reportedly drew nearly half of spike TCRs.

As concerns this clone: Its target is unknown.

The sample here was peripheral blood, taken on day 0 of MenACWY control vaccination. The V gene is TRBV11-2, the J gene TRBJ2-7; D is unclear. The clonotype was recovered from an adult in good health. In DNA, the CDR3 is TGTGCCAGCAGCTTAGGGGCAGGTTACATCTACGAGCAGTACTTC. This gives the protein CASSLGAGYIYEQYF.